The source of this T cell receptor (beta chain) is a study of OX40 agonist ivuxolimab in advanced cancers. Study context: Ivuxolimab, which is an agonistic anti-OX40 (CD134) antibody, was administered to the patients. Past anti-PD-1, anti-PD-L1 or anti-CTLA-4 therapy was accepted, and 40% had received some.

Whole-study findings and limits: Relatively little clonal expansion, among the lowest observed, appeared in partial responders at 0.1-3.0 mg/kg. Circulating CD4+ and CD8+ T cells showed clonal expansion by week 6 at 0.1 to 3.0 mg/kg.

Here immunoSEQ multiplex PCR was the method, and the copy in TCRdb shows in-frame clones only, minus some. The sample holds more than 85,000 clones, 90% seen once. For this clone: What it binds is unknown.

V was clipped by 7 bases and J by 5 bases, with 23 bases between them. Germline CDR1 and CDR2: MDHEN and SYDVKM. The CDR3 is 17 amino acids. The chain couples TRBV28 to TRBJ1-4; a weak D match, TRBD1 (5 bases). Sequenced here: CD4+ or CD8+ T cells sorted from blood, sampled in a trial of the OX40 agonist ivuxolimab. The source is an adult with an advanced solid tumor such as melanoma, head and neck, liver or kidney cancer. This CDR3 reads CASNPSGTPVWNEKLFF. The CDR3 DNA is TGTGCCAGCAATCCCAGCGGGACCCCGGTTTGGAATGAAAAACTGTTTTTT. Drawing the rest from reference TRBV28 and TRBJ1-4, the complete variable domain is DVKVTQSSRYLVKRTGEKVFLECVQDMDHENMFWYRQDPGLGLRLIYFSYDVKMKEKGDIPEGYSVSREKKERFSLILESASTNQTSMYLCASNPSGTPVWNEKLFFGSGTQLSVL.